Listed below are T cell receptor beta chains from one sample, sequenced in a study of cytomegalovirus exposure and HLA in healthy donors. Data came from immunoSEQ multiplex PCR; TCRdb stores just in-frame clones and leaves some out. Of approximately 120,000 clones listed, less than 80% are singletons. The sequenced sample consisted of PBMCs. All receptors come from a man aged 30 to 39 in good health and CMV-seronegative. The CDR3 runs from the conserved cysteine through the conserved F or W. The order of the fields is clone size, V gene, D gene, J gene, CDR3 protein, CDR3 DNA. The D gene is left open where the match is weak. Not every row has a clone size; where given, it reads once, few, many or a size class.

size: -
V: TRBV9
D: -
J: TRBJ2-5
CDR3: CASSVGNLGPGETQYF
DNA: TGTGCCAGCAGCGTAGGTAATCTCGGGCCAGGGGAGACCCAGTACTTC

size: -
V: TRBV9
D: -
J: TRBJ2-7
CDR3: CASSMGGGSEQYF
DNA: TGTGCCAGCAGCATGGGGGGGGGCTCCGAGCAGTACTTC

size: -
V: TRBV30
D: TRBD1
J: TRBJ1-2
CDR3: CAWRADRGSGYTF
DNA: TGTGCCTGGAGGGCAGACAGGGGGAGTGGCTACACCTTC

size: -
V: TRBV28
D: -
J: TRBJ2-5
CDR3: CASSHRVQETQYF
DNA: TGTGCCAGCAGTCACAGGGTCCAAGAGACCCAGTACTTC

size: -
V: TRBV28
D: TRBD1
J: TRBJ1-2
CDR3: CASSPLGVDRGWWDGYTF
DNA: TGTGCCAGCAGCCCCCTGGGGGTGGACAGGGGCTGGTGGGATGGCTACACCTTC

size: -
V: TRBV7-9
D: TRBD1
J: TRBJ1-6
CDR3: CASSPGQGNSPLHF
DNA: TGTGCCAGCAGCCCCGGACAGGGGAATTCACCCCTCCACTTT

size: -
V: TRBV6-1
D: -
J: TRBJ2-7
CDR3: CASSEGTTTTEQYF
DNA: TGTGCCAGCAGTGAAGGAACCACGACGACAGAGCAGTACTTC

size: -
V: TRBV19
D: -
J: TRBJ2-5
CDR3: CASSSSRQRETQYF
DNA: TGTGCCAGTAGTAGCTCGAGGCAGAGGGAGACCCAGTACTTC

size: -
V: TRBV18
D: -
J: TRBJ1-1
CDR3: CASSPKAEAEAFF
DNA: TGTGCCAGCTCACCAAAGGCGGAGGCTGAAGCTTTCTTT

size: -
V: TRBV5-4
D: TRBD1
J: TRBJ1-2
CDR3: CASSPGGTGRSLGYTF
DNA: TGTGCCAGCAGCCCGGGGGGGACAGGGCGGTCTTTAGGCTACACCTTC

size: once
V: TRBV28
D: TRBD1
J: TRBJ1-2
CDR3: CASSDIGQAYGYTF
DNA: TGTGCCAGCAGCGATATCGGACAGGCCTATGGCTACACCTTC

size: -
V: TRBV5-1
D: -
J: TRBJ2-3
CDR3: CASSLAQSTDTQYF
DNA: TGCGCCAGCAGCTTGGCCCAGAGCACAGATACGCAGTATTTT

size: -
V: TRBV4-3
D: TRBD2
J: TRBJ2-3
CDR3: CASSALERGTQYF
DNA: TGCGCCAGCAGCGCGCTTGAGCGGGGGACGCAGTATTTT

size: -
V: TRBV2
D: TRBD1
J: TRBJ2-7
CDR3: CASSGDRYEQYF
DNA: TGTGCCAGCAGTGGGGACAGATACGAGCAGTACTTC

size: -
V: TRBV9
D: -
J: TRBJ1-1
CDR3: CASSSPPGAFF
DNA: TGTGCCAGCAGCTCACCGCCCGGGGCTTTCTTT

size: -
V: TRBV5-1
D: -
J: TRBJ2-3
CDR3: CASSFIGESDTQYF
DNA: TGCGCCAGCAGCTTCATCGGGGAGTCAGATACGCAGTATTTT

size: once
V: TRBV6-6
D: -
J: TRBJ1-5
CDR3: CASSPRDYQGQGQHF
DNA: TGTGCCAGCAGTCCGCGGGACTACCAAGGTCAAGGACAGCATTTT

size: -
V: TRBV27
D: -
J: TRBJ2-6
CDR3: CASRNGGRGSGANVLTF
DNA: TGTGCCAGCAGGAATGGAGGACGGGGCTCTGGGGCCAACGTCCTGACTTTC

size: -
V: TRBV2
D: -
J: TRBJ1-2
CDR3: CASGPDSHRSYGYTF
DNA: TGTGCCAGCGGGCCAGACAGCCACCGTTCCTATGGCTACACCTTC

size: once
V: TRBV30
D: -
J: TRBJ1-1
CDR3: CAWSAIQGRSTEAFF
DNA: TGTGCCTGGAGTGCTATACAGGGACGCTCGACTGAAGCTTTCTTT

size: -
V: TRBV10-3
D: TRBD2
J: TRBJ2-7
CDR3: CAIGSGTSIVNEQYF
DNA: TGTGCCATCGGGTCCGGGACTAGCATTGTGAACGAGCAGTACTTC

size: few
V: TRBV4-1
D: TRBD1
J: TRBJ1-5
CDR3: CASSQVGTGVETNQPQHF
DNA: TGCGCCAGCAGCCAAGTAGGGACAGGGGTAGAGACAAATCAGCCCCAGCATTTT

size: -
V: TRBV11-3
D: TRBD1
J: TRBJ2-2
CDR3: CASSSRDANRGRTGELFF
DNA: TGTGCCAGCAGCTCCCGAGATGCTAACAGGGGGCGTACCGGGGAGCTGTTTTTT

size: -
V: TRBV18
D: -
J: TRBJ1-4
CDR3: CASSPPGQNNEKLFF
DNA: TGTGCCAGCTCACCACCGGGACAAAATAATGAAAAACTGTTTTTT

size: -
V: TRBV6-1
D: -
J: TRBJ2-5
CDR3: CASSEERQETQYF
DNA: TGTGCCAGCAGTGAAGAGCGGCAAGAGACCCAGTACTTC

size: -
V: TRBV7-9
D: -
J: TRBJ1-1
CDR3: CSSSLTTGEEFF
DNA: TGTTCCAGCAGCCTTACCACGGGAGAAGAGTTCTTT

size: -
V: TRBV6-5
D: -
J: TRBJ2-7
CDR3: CASRDPGTYEQYF
DNA: TGTGCCAGCAGGGATCCCGGGACCTACGAGCAGTACTTC

size: -
V: TRBV5-1
D: TRBD1
J: TRBJ1-2
CDR3: CASSPGTAYGYTF
DNA: TGCGCCAGCAGCCCTGGGACAGCGTATGGCTACACCTTC

size: -
V: TRBV5-1
D: -
J: TRBJ1-3
CDR3: CASSLVPGAGNTIYF
DNA: TGCGCCAGCAGCTTGGTTCCGGGTGCAGGAAACACCATATATTTT

size: once
V: TRBV23-1
D: TRBD1
J: TRBJ1-1
CDR3: CASKRQGANTEAFF
DNA: TGCGCCAGCAAGAGACAGGGGGCGAACACTGAAGCTTTCTTT

size: -
V: TRBV7-9
D: TRBD2
J: TRBJ2-1
CDR3: CSSSLEAAGGSDEQFF
DNA: TGTTCCAGCAGCTTAGAGGCGGCGGGGGGCAGCGATGAGCAGTTCTTC